The rows below give T cell receptor beta chains drawn from one sample of a study of blood T cell repertoires in COVID-19. The data were produced by immunoSEQ multiplex PCR, yet TCRdb's version contains in-frame clones alone and is incomplete. The table has about 480,000 clones, approximately 89% seen once. What was sequenced was peripheral blood. All receptors come from a man younger than 35 with COVID-19, enrolled during active disease. CDR3s include the opening cysteine and the closing phenylalanine or tryptophan. The D gene is left open where the match is weak. Size tells how often a clone was seen (once, few, many) or the class of an expanded clone, and some rows leave it out.

D: TRBD2; V: TRBV10-3; J: TRBJ2-7; size: .; CDR3: CAISEESGGGLYEQYF; DNA: TGTGCCATCAGTGAGGAATCTGGCGGGGGGCTATACGAGCAGTACTTC
D: TRBD1; V: TRBV6-5; J: TRBJ2-7; size: .; CDR3: CASRSRDRGYEQYF; DNA: TGTGCCAGCAGGAGCCGGGACAGGGGATACGAGCAGTACTTC
D: TRBD2; V: TRBV30; J: TRBJ2-3; size: once; CDR3: CAWSEGLAGVDTQYF; DNA: TGTGCCTGGAGTGAGGGACTAGCGGGAGTGGATACGCAGTATTTT
D: .; V: TRBV2; J: TRBJ1-1; size: few; CDR3: CASSVDKNTEAFF; DNA: TGTGCCAGCAGTGTGGACAAGAACACTGAAGCTTTCTTT
D: .; V: TRBV6-1; J: TRBJ1-2; size: once; CDR3: CASSEPSDYGYTF; DNA: TGTGCCAGCAGTGAACCCAGTGATTATGGCTACACCTTC
D: .; V: TRBV5-1; J: TRBJ2-5; size: .; CDR3: CASSRGGVGRIQETQYF; DNA: TGCGCCAGCAGCCGGGGAGGTGTTGGCAGAATCCAAGAGACCCAGTACTTC
D: TRBD1; V: TRBV12-3/TRBV12-4; J: TRBJ1-6; size: .; CDR3: CASSWTGDSPLHF; DNA: TGTGCCAGCAGTTGGACAGGGGATTCACCCCTCCACTTT
D: TRBD2; V: TRBV2; J: TRBJ2-1; size: .; CDR3: CASSEIGIAGGEQFF; DNA: TGTGCCAGCAGTGAAATTGGGATAGCGGGGGGTGAGCAGTTCTTC
D: .; V: TRBV21-1; J: TRBJ1-6; size: .; CDR3: CASSNASIARNSPLHF; DNA: TGTGCCAGCAGCAACGCATCGATAGCGAGGAATTCACCCCTCCACTTT
D: .; V: TRBV6-5; J: TRBJ1-5; size: once; CDR3: CASQVQGNQPQHF; DNA: TGTGCCAGCCAGGTCCAGGGGAATCAGCCCCAGCATTTT
D: TRBD1; V: TRBV5-8; J: TRBJ1-1; size: .; CDR3: CASSYKTGVNTEAFF; DNA: TGTGCCAGCAGCTACAAGACAGGGGTGAACACTGAAGCTTTCTTT
D: .; V: TRBV12-3/TRBV12-4; J: TRBJ2-7; size: .; CDR3: CASSLGAYEQYF; DNA: TGTGCCAGCAGTCTAGGAGCCTACGAGCAGTACTTC
D: TRBD2; V: TRBV2; J: TRBJ2-1; size: .; CDR3: CASSRTSGGVDEQFF; DNA: TGTGCCAGCTCCCGGACTAGCGGGGGGGTCGATGAGCAGTTCTTC
D: TRBD2; V: TRBV2; J: TRBJ2-1; size: once; CDR3: CASKLAGGYNEQFF; DNA: TGTGCCAGCAAGCTAGCGGGAGGCTACAATGAGCAGTTCTTC
D: .; V: TRBV27; J: TRBJ2-1; size: .; CDR3: CASSLGLAGSSYNEQFF; DNA: TGTGCCAGCAGTTTAGGTTTGGCGGGATCCTCCTACAATGAGCAGTTCTTC
D: .; V: TRBV6-5; J: TRBJ1-2; size: .; CDR3: CASRRELRDYGYTF; DNA: TGTGCCAGCAGGCGCGAGTTGAGGGACTATGGCTACACCTTC
D: .; V: TRBV7-8; J: TRBJ2-5; size: .; CDR3: CASSLEQGIETQYF; DNA: TGTGCCAGCAGCTTGGAGCAGGGGATTGAGACCCAGTACTTC
D: TRBD1; V: TRBV5-5; J: TRBJ1-1; size: .; CDR3: CASSLGQGARNTEAFF; DNA: TGTGCCAGCAGCCTAGGACAGGGGGCTCGCAACACTGAAGCTTTCTTT
D: TRBD1; V: TRBV10-3; J: TRBJ1-6; size: once; CDR3: CAIRGDSSPLHF; DNA: TGTGCCATCAGGGGGGACAGTTCACCCCTCCACTTT
D: .; V: TRBV5-1; J: TRBJ2-3; size: .; CDR3: CASSRQGTSTDTQYF; DNA: TGCGCCAGCAGCAGGCAGGGTACTAGCACAGATACGCAGTATTTT
D: TRBD2; V: TRBV5-6; J: TRBJ2-1; size: .; CDR3: CASSSRGTAGLAGGNEQFF; DNA: TGTGCCAGCAGCTCTAGGGGGACGGCGGGACTAGCGGGAGGTAATGAGCAGTTCTTC
D: TRBD2; V: TRBV3-1/TRBV3-2; J: TRBJ2-1; size: .; CDR3: CASSQDVAGASLSSYNEQFF; DNA: TGTGCCAGCAGCCAAGACGTAGCGGGGGCCTCTTTGAGCTCCTACAATGAGCAGTTCTTC
D: .; V: TRBV5-5; J: TRBJ1-2; size: .; CDR3: CASSLGSGGPGYTF; DNA: TGTGCCAGCAGCTTAGGTTCGGGGGGCCCTGGCTACACCTTC
D: .; V: TRBV15; J: TRBJ1-1; size: .; CDR3: CATSRGDIRTEAFF; DNA: TGTGCCACCAGCAGGGGGGACATCAGGACTGAAGCTTTCTTT